Below are 2 T cell receptor beta chains sequenced from a single sample in a study of beta chain features in type 1 diabetes. No antigens are known for them. Notes on the study in general: There was a moderate but significant shortening of TCRB CDR3s in all four CD4+ subsets of Type 1 diabetes patients.

Since all of the isolated RNA was reverse transcribed, expressed TCRB transcripts were what got sequenced. Method: immunoSEQ multiplex PCR; TCRdb's copy keeps in-frame clones and lacks some. The sample lists some 140,000 clones, around 9% seen once, with 0.6% to 0.9% in the top ten. Sequencing used central memory CD4+ T cells from blood. The receptors originated from a man in his thirties or forties with type 1 diabetes.

The J gene is TRBJ2-1, the V gene TRBV4-2, with a possible D match to TRBD2 (6 bases). CDR3 length equals 17 residues. Germline V gene data show CDR1 as LGHNA and CDR2 as YNFKEQ. Trimming took 0 bases from V and 5 from J, leaving 17 bases between them. For the CDR3, the DNA is TGTGCCAGCAGCCAAGAGTGGAGTGGGGACTTGGACAATGAGCAGTTCTTC. Amino acid sequence: CASSQEWSGDLDNEQFF.

This clone has just a few counts. The chain recombines TRBV19 with TRBJ2-3, with D possibly matching TRBD1 (5 bases). CDR3 length: 14 amino acids. The germline CDR1 and CDR2 sequences are LNHDA and SQIVND (reference sequence). The ends were cut back, 6 bases at V and 1 base at J, with 11 bases in the middle. The CDR3: CASSLRGRTDTQYF. DNA for the CDR3: TGTGCCAGTAGCCTAAGGGGCCGCACAGATACGCAGTATTTT.